This TCR beta chain was documented in a study of blood T cell repertoires in COVID-19. As for the study in general: Some COVID-19 samples were acute and others convalescent; all came from the United States, Italy and Spain. Nucleic acid was either cDNA or gDNA, and it came from T cells, B-cell-depleted T cells, or PBMCs.

CDR3 length: 15 residues. Germline V gene data show CDR1 as MDHEN and CDR2 as SYDVKM. Trimming took 5 bases from V and 2 from J, leaving 16 bases between them. Authors' analysis steps: Nucleated cell counts were estimated from reference gene primer amplification. Data came from immunoSEQ multiplex PCR; TCRdb stores just in-frame clones and leaves some out. V and J calls plus clone size are reproduced from that table; the DNA served to infer D and trimming. The data show 70,000 to 100,000 clones, 90% seen once. The receptor was isolated from a man in his 60s with acute or convalescent COVID-19. The sample taken for sequencing was peripheral blood. The chain combines TRBV28 with TRBJ2-7, with no clear D. The CDR3: CASSPESLPPYEQYF. The CDR3 bases are TGTGCCAGCAGTCCTGAATCTCTACCCCCCTACGAGCAGTACTTC. Supplemented by reference TRBV28 and TRBJ2-7, the full variable domain reads DVKVTQSSRYLVKRTGEKVFLECVQDMDHENMFWYRQDPGLGLRLIYFSYDVKMKEKGDIPEGYSVSREKKERFSLILESASTNQTSMYLCASSPESLPPYEQYFGPGTRLTVT.